This T cell receptor (beta chain) was observed in a study of early T cells in non-severe SARS-CoV-2 infection. This clonotype was detected many times. V lost 4 bases and J 3 bases, leaving 4 bases between the germline ends. The CDR3 extends over 11 amino acids. The germline V gene encodes CDR1 MNHEY and CDR2 SVGAGI. TCRdb ran MiXCR on the 5' RACE reads and lists one entry per CDR3 protein. The profile shows some 22,000 distinct CDR3 sequences, roughly 4.7% of them singletons. The rearrangement links TRBV6-5 to TRBJ2-7; no clear D. This sequence was found in an adult who was a healthcare worker with PCR-confirmed SARS-CoV-2 infection or an uninfected control (not recorded which). Input material: whole blood. The CDR3 sequence: CASSSYYEQYF. CDR3 DNA: TGTGCCAGCAGTTCCTACTACGAGCAGTACTTC.